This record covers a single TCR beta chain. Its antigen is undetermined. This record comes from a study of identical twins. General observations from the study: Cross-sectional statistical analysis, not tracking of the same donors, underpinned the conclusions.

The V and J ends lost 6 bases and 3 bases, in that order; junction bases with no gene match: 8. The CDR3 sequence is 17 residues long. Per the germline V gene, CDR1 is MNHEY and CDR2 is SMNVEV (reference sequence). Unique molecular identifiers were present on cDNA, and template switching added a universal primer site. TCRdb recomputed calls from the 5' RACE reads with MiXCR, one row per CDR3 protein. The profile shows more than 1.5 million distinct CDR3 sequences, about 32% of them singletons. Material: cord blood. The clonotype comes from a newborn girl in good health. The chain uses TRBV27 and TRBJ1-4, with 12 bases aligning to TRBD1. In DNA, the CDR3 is TGTGCCAGCAGATATCCGGGACAGGGGGCCTCTAATGAAAAACTGTTTTTT. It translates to CASRYPGQGASNEKLFF.